These 3 T cell receptor beta chains came from one sample sequenced in a study of response to subunit inactivated influenza vaccine. TCRdb ran MiXCR on the RT-PCR reads and lists one entry per CDR3 protein. The sample consists of roughly 710,000 distinct CDR3 sequences, about 14% of them appearing once. The source was PBMCs from blood, collected 14 to 15 days before vaccination. The receptors stem from a man in his fifties who received an inactivated influenza vaccine.

The rearrangement uses TRBV24-1 and TRBJ2-5; TRBD2 matches at 11 bases. V gave up 6 bases and J gave up 1 base; unmatched junction bases: 3. There are 15 residues in the CDR3. Germline CDR1 and CDR2: KGHDR and SFDVKD. CDR3 sequence reads: CATSFGTSGQETQYF. CDR3 nucleotides: TGTGCCACCAGTTTCGGGACTAGCGGCCAAGAGACCCAGTACTTC.

This sequence joins TRBV10-3 and TRBJ2-1; 9 bases fit TRBD1. V trimming: 1 base; J trimming: 1 base; junction bases outside the gene matches: 2. The CDR3 has 16 amino acids. Per the germline V gene, CDR1 is ENHRY and CDR2 is SYGVKD. This chain's CDR3 is CAISELGTGSYNEQFF. The CDR3 DNA reads TGTGCCATCAGTGAGTTAGGGACAGGGTCCTACAATGAGCAGTTCTTC.

This clonotype came up many times. The J gene is TRBJ2-1, the V gene TRBV7-2; 7 bases map to TRBD2. Germline V CDR1 and CDR2: SGHTA, FQGNSA. This CDR3 has 17 residues. The junction had 10 bases not matched to a gene; V was cut back by 5 bases and J by 0 bases. The CDR3 coding sequence is TGTGCCAGCAGCACAACCTTCCTAGCGGCCTCCTACAATGAGCAGTTCTTC. This encodes CASSTTFLAASYNEQFF.